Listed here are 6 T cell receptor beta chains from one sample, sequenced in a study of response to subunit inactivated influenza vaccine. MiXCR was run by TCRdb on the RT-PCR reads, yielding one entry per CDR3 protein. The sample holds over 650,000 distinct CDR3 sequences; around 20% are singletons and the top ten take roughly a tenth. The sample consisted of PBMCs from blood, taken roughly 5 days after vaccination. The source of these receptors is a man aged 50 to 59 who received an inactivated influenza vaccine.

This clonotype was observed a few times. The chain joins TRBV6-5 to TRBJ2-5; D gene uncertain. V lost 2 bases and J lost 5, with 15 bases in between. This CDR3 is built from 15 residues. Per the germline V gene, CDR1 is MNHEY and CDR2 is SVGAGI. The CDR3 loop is CASSYTSDRRETQYF. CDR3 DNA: TGTGCCAGCAGTTACACCAGCGATCGTCGGGAGACCCAGTACTTC.

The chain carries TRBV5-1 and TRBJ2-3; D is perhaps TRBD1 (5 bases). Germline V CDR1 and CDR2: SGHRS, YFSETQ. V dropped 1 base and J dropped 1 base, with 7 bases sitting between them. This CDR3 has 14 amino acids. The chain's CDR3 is CASSLQTGTDTQYF. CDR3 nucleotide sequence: TGCGCCAGCAGCTTGCAGACAGGCACAGATACGCAGTATTTT. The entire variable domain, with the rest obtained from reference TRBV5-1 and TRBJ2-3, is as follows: KAGVTQTPRYLIKTRGQQVTLSCSPISGHRSVSWYQQTPGQGLQFLFEYFSETQRNKGNFPGRFSGRQFSNSRSEMNVSTLELGDSALYLCASSLQTGTDTQYFGPGTRLTVL.

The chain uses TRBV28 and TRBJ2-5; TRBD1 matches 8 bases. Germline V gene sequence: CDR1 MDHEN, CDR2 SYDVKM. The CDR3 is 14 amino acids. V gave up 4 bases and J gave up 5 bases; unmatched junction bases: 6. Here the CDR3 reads CASSSDRVGETQYF. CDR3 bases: TGTGCCAGCAGTTCGGACAGGGTGGGGGAGACCCAGTACTTC.

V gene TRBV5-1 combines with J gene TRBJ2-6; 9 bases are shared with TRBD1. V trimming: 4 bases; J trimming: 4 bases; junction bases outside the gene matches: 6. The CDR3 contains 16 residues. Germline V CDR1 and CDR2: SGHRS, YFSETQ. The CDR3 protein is CASSVGTGIGANVLTF. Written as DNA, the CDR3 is TGCGCCAGCAGCGTCGGGACAGGGATCGGGGCCAACGTCCTGACTTTC.

The CDR3 DNA reads as TGTGCCAGCACCCTCGGTGGAGGTTCTGAAGCTTTCTTT. As protein: CASTLGGGSEAFF. The chain has TRBV6-2 or TRBV6-3 and TRBJ1-1; D remains unclear. This CDR3 has 13 residues. Germline V gene data show CDR1 as MNHEY and CDR2 as SVGEGT. Trimming removed 7 bases at V and 6 bases at J, with 15 bases between.

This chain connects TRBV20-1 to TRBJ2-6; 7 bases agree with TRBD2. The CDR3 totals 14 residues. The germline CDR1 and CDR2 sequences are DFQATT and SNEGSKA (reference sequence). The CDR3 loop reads CGLRGGSGANVLTF. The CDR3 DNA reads TGCGGCCTCCGGGGAGGGTCTGGGGCCAACGTCCTGACTTTC.